A single sample gave rise to the 26 T cell receptor beta chains below, sequenced in a study of spatial heterogeneity in lung cancer. TCRdb ran MiXCR on the 5' RACE reads and lists one entry per CDR3 protein. The table includes about 23,000 distinct CDR3 sequences, approximately 5% detected once. Time point noted: sample taken at primary tumor resection. Tumor, nontumor lung or frozen PBMC supplied whole RNA that was sequenced unsorted. The input for sequencing was PBMCs, taken at surgery. The receptors were gathered from a male donor with early-stage non-small cell lung cancer.

This chain uses TRBV12-3 or TRBV12-4 with TRBJ1-6; no firm D call. V shed 5 bases and J shed 2 bases, with 10 bases lying between them. The CDR3 covers 15 residues. This CDR3 is CASSPPGTYNSPLHF. In DNA form, the CDR3 reads TGTGCCAGCAGTCCGCCCGGGACCTATAATTCACCCCTCCACTTT.

The sample holds many counts of this clonotype. The V gene is TRBV6-5, the J gene TRBJ1-2; TRBD1 is a possible D gene (5 bases). Trimming left V 6 bases short and J 5 bases short, with 19 bases between. The CDR3 covers 15 residues. Germline V gene data show CDR1 as MNHEY and CDR2 as SVGAGI. The CDR3 sequence: CASRPSPRGLYGYTF. CDR3 DNA sequence: TGTGCCAGCAGGCCCTCCCCTCGGGGACTTTATGGCTACACCTTC.

This clonotype was picked up many times. As DNA, the CDR3 is TGTGCCAGCAGCTTCTCCGGAGGACTCTACGAGCAGTACTTC. Translating gives CASSFSGGLYEQYF. V and J are TRBV7-2 and TRBJ2-7; TRBD2 is a possible D gene (5 bases). Germline assignment: CDR1 SGHTA and CDR2 FQGNSA. CDR3 length: 14 amino acids. Deletions cut 3 bases from V and 3 bases from J, with 12 bases between.

A word on this clonotype: Just one base apart from a much larger clone, this may be a read error. The chain joins TRBV12-3 or TRBV12-4 to TRBJ2-5, with no clear D. CDR3 length: 12 amino acids. CDR3 nucleotides: TGTGCCAGCAGTTTAAACGAGTTGACCCCGTACTTC. It specifies CASSLNELTPYF.

This clonotype was observed at least ten times. The chain links TRBV28 to TRBJ2-6; D not certain. CDR1 and CDR2 from the germline V gene are MDHEN and SYDVKM. This CDR3 spans 16 amino acids. Trimming cost V 5 bases and J 0 bases, with 11 bases left between them. CDR3 in DNA: TGTGCCAGCAGTAGGACCGCCGCCTCTGGGGCCAACGTCCTGACTTTC. It codes for CASSRTAASGANVLTF. Complete variable domain (other parts from reference TRBV28 and TRBJ2-6): DVKVTQSSRYLVKRTGEKVFLECVQDMDHENMFWYRQDPGLGLRLIYFSYDVKMKEKGDIPEGYSVSREKKERFSLILESASTNQTSMYLCASSRTAASGANVLTFGAGSRLTVL.

This clonotype has a count of ten or more. The V call is TRBV24-1, the J call TRBJ2-4; TRBD2 agrees at 7 bases. From germline, CDR1 is KGHDR and CDR2 SFDVKD. CDR3 length: 15 amino acids. Trimming at V came to 5 bases and at J to 0 bases, leaving 3 bases not matched to a gene. The CDR3 sequence is CATSAGGGAKNIQYF. DNA for the CDR3: TGTGCCACCAGTGCGGGCGGGGGAGCCAAAAACATTCAGTACTTC.

This clonotype was seen many times. The chain combines TRBV19 with TRBJ2-1; 10 bases fit TRBD2. With 4 bases clipped from V and 7 bases from J, the junction kept 7 bases outside the gene matches. Germline V CDR1 and CDR2: LNHDA, SQIVND (reference sequence). The CDR3 totals 15 residues. The CDR3: CASSTRASGRNEQFF. DNA of the CDR3: TGTGCCAGTAGTACCAGGGCTAGCGGGAGAAATGAGCAGTTCTTC.

This clonotype was seen repeatedly, ten times or more. The V and J genes are TRBV6-5 and TRBJ1-1; D possibly corresponds to TRBD1 (6 bases). The CDR3 covers 14 residues. V lost 7 bases and J 6 bases, leaving 18 bases between the germline ends. Germline V gene data show CDR1 as MNHEY and CDR2 as SVGAGI. CDR3 in DNA: TGTGCCAGCATTCCACAGGGAAGTCGGGCTGAAGCTTTCTTT. Protein product: CASIPQGSRAEAFF.

This clonotype showed up many times. This chain joins TRBV12-3 or TRBV12-4 and TRBJ2-7; 9 bases are shared with TRBD1. V was clipped by 4 bases and J by 6 bases; unmatched bases: 10. The CDR3 contains 15 residues. Here the CDR3 DNA reads TGTGCCAGCAGTTCCCGGGACAGGGTTTTCGGCGAGCAGTACTTC. Amino acids: CASSSRDRVFGEQYF.

This clonotype was counted many times. The chain has TRBV28 and TRBJ2-5, with 13 positions matching TRBD2. This CDR3 has 17 residues. Germline V gene data show CDR1 as MDHEN and CDR2 as SYDVKM. The V segment lost 6 bases and the J segment 2 bases; nucleotides outside the gene matches: 9. The CDR3 spells CASSPGTSGAIQETQYF. The DNA for the CDR3 is TGTGCCAGCAGCCCAGGGACTAGCGGGGCCATACAAGAGACCCAGTACTTC.

This clonotype was observed many times. This chain joins TRBV7-9 and TRBJ2-3; 7 bases fit TRBD2. Trimming removed 0 bases from V and 6 bases from J; junction bases left unmatched: 6. Germline lookup yields CDR1 SEHNR and CDR2 FQNEAQ (reference sequence). CDR3 length: 15 residues. The CDR3 sequence is CASSLALMRGDTQYF. The CDR3 coding sequence is TGTGCCAGCAGCTTAGCGCTAATGCGGGGGGATACGCAGTATTTT.

This clonotype was counted at least ten times. The J gene is TRBJ2-7, the V gene TRBV12-3 or TRBV12-4; 9 bases align to TRBD1. Germline trimming cut 6 bases from V and 3 bases from J; bases unmatched to any gene: 3. This CDR3 region has 13 residues. The CDR3: CASSPTGGYEQYF. Written as DNA, the CDR3 is TGTGCCAGCAGCCCGACAGGGGGCTACGAGCAGTACTTC.

This clonotype appeared many times. The chain combines TRBV6-5 with TRBJ2-7, with a tentative D call TRBD2 (6 bases). This CDR3 region has 14 residues. Trimming stripped 6 bases from V and 3 bases from J, with 15 bases between. CDR1 MNHEY and CDR2 SVGAGI come from the germline V gene. The CDR3 sequence: CASRRLSGDYEQYF. The DNA for the CDR3 is TGTGCCAGCAGACGACTATCGGGAGACTACGAGCAGTACTTC.

This clonotype came up many times. The chain uses TRBV30 and TRBJ2-2; the match to TRBD2 covers 11 bases. This CDR3 spans 16 amino acids. Germline CDR1 reads GTSNPN; CDR2 reads SVGIG (reference sequence). The V gene end was trimmed by 3 bases and the J gene end by 7 bases; junction bases not matched to a gene: 10. DNA for the CDR3: TGTGCCTGGAGGGTTAGCGGGAGGGCCAATAGCGGGGAGCTGTTTTTT. It specifies CAWRVSGRANSGELFF.

In its sample, this clonotype ranks as medium-sized. The V call is TRBV6-1, the J call TRBJ2-5, with 10 bases aligning to TRBD2. Germline assignment: CDR1 MNHNS and CDR2 SASEGT. This CDR3 is built from 19 residues. Trimming removed 6 bases from V and 4 bases from J; junction bases left unmatched: 20. Here the CDR3 reads CASRSPPASGSGVGETQYF. CDR3 nucleotides: TGTGCCAGCAGATCCCCTCCGGCTAGCGGGAGTGGGGTAGGAGAGACCCAGTACTTC.

In this sample, this clonotype turned up many times. V is TRBV20-1 and J is TRBJ2-4, with 9 positions matching TRBD1. V was clipped by 6 bases and J by 5 bases; unmatched bases: 5. CDR1 is DFQATT and CDR2 is SNEGSKA in the germline V gene (reference sequence). The CDR3 is 13 amino acids. For the CDR3, the DNA is TGCAGTGCCCTCCGGGACAGGGAAAACATTCAGTACTTC. This translates into CSALRDRENIQYF.

Only a few counts were recorded for this clonotype. In DNA, the CDR3 is TGTGCCAGCACCCCGAAGGGGGCCGCCGGGGAGCTGTTTTTT. Its protein is CASTPKGAAGELFF. The genes are TRBV3-1 and TRBJ2-2; 7 bases are shared with TRBD1. This CDR3 comprises 14 residues. V shed 7 bases, J shed 6 bases, and the junction held 8 bases outside the gene matches. Looked up from germline, CDR1 is LGHDT and CDR2 is YNNKEL (reference sequence).

This clonotype was counted once. J is TRBJ1-6 and V is TRBV7-2, with 9 bases matching TRBD1. CDR3 length equals 15 residues. Germline V gives CDR1 SGHTA, CDR2 FQGNSA. V dropped 3 bases and J dropped 9; count of bases not matched to a gene: 6. In DNA form, the CDR3 reads TGTGCCAGCAGCTTCGTCGCGGACAGGGGTTCACCCCTCCACTTT. Its translation: CASSFVADRGSPLHF. Drawing the rest from reference TRBV7-2 and TRBJ1-6, the complete variable domain is GAGVSQSPSNKVTEKGKDVELRCDPISGHTALYWYRQSLGQGLEFLIYFQGNSAPDKSGLPSDRFSAERTGGSVSTLTIQRTQQEDSAVYLCASSFVADRGSPLHFGNGTRLTVT.

This clonotype was recorded at least ten times. The chain has TRBV7-8 and TRBJ1-3, with 7 positions matching TRBD1. CDR1 is SGHVS, CDR2 FQNEAQ, per germline. The CDR3 spans 18 residues. The V and J ends lost 5 bases and 1 base, in that order; junction bases with no gene match: 14. CDR3 loop: CASSQGGGGVSSGNTIYF. The CDR3 DNA is TGTGCCAGCAGCCAGGGGGGAGGGGGAGTCTCTTCTGGAAACACCATATATTTT.

The table lists this clonotype with many counts. The chain is built from TRBV6-4 and TRBJ2-3; 12 positions agree with TRBD2. Germline lookup yields CDR1 MRHNA and CDR2 SNTAGT. With 5 bases clipped from V and 14 bases from J, the junction kept 8 bases outside the gene matches. This CDR3 spans 13 amino acids. CDR3: CASSRTSGDSPYF. As DNA, the CDR3 is TGTGCCAGCAGTAGGACTAGCGGGGACTCCCCGTATTTT.

This clonotype is medium-sized by share. The chain is built from TRBV7-9 and TRBJ1-5, with D perhaps TRBD1 (5 bases). The CDR3 consists of 12 residues. The V and J ends lost 2 bases and 6 bases respectively, with 5 bases between them. Germline assignment: CDR1 SEHNR and CDR2 FQNEAQ (reference sequence). The CDR3 DNA reads TGTGCCAGCAGCTTACAGGGTCAGCCCCAGCATTTT. This gives the protein CASSLQGQPQHF. Complete variable domain (other parts from reference TRBV7-9 and TRBJ1-5): DTGVSQNPRHKITKRGQNVTFRCDPISEHNRLYWYRQTLGQGPEFLTYFQNEAQLEKSRLLSDRFSAERPKGSFSTLEIQRTEQGDSAMYLCASSLQGQPQHFGDGTRLSIL.

Concerning this clonotype itself: Being one base from a much bigger clone, this may be a read error. The chain recombines TRBV5-1 with TRBJ1-3, with 8 bases fitting TRBD1. Germline assignment: CDR1 SGHRS and CDR2 YFSETQ. The CDR3 length is 15 residues. The CDR3 here is CSSSYTGGSGNTIYF. The CDR3 DNA sequence: TGCTCCAGCAGCTATACAGGGGGATCAGGAAACACCATATATTTT.

This clonotype was observed many times. The genes are TRBV24-1 and TRBJ2-2; 9 bases line up with TRBD1. This CDR3 spans 16 amino acids. CDR1 and CDR2 (germline): KGHDR, SFDVKD. The junction had 6 bases not matched to a gene; V was cut back by 3 bases and J by 5 bases. The CDR3 sequence: CATSDGGQGRTGELFF. DNA for the CDR3: TGTGCCACCAGTGATGGGGGACAGGGAAGGACCGGGGAGCTGTTTTTT.

This clonotype has at least ten counts. The genes are TRBV7-2 and TRBJ2-2, with unresolved D. Trimming left V 0 bases short and J 6 bases short, with 5 bases between. Per germline, CDR1 SGHTA and CDR2 FQGNSA. The CDR3 length is 13 residues. The CDR3 is CASSLAVAGELFF. In DNA, the CDR3 is TGTGCCAGCAGCTTAGCGGTAGCCGGGGAGCTGTTTTTT.

As to this clonotype: This clone may be a read error of a much larger clone one base away. The CDR3 does not end in the conserved phenylalanine or tryptophan, so this is likely a read error. This chain joins TRBV5-6 and TRBJ1-1, with D perhaps TRBD1 (6 bases). V gave up 0 bases and J gave up 5 bases, with 17 bases separating them. Germline CDR1 reads SGHDT; CDR2 reads YYEEEE. The CDR3 is 16 amino acids. CDR3 DNA sequence: TGTGCCAGCAGCTTGGTTTGGGTACAGGGTACAACTGAAGCTTTCTCT. It encodes CASSLVWVQGTTEAFS.

This clonotype showed up many times. This chain uses TRBV21-1 with TRBJ2-3. TRBV21-1 is deemed a pseudogene. This CDR3 is 11 amino acids long. The CDR3 sequence: CASSPIDTQYF. The DNA of the CDR3 is TGTGCCAGCAGCCCGATAGATACGCAGTATTTT.